These 24 T cell receptor beta chains came from one sample sequenced in a study of T-cell reconstitution after alpha-beta-depleted transplantation in children (dated by TCRdb to the mid-2010s). The treatment or condition label of this sample denotes: allogeneic hematopoietic cell transplantation with graft depleted of TCRalphabeta T cells and CD19 B cells. The library was obtained by PCR. Instrument on record: Illumina HiSeq 2500. TCR library preparation used molecular barcoding, with unique molecular identifiers applied to normalize quantification of the TCRbeta repertoire. The public sequencing data were trimmed at Q25 with fastp and processed into clonotypes with MiXCR by TCRdb, which kept only in-frame beta chains. Each CDR3 protein appears once, grouped with its most common genes and DNA. This sample comprises 550,000 to 800,000 distinct CDR3 sequences, over 10% of them detected only once. The top ten clonotypes cover 0.79% of the sample.

Material: PBMCs, obtained before TCRalphabeta/CD19-depleted stem cell transplant. The receptors shown here come from a girl between 2 and 10 years old with congenital amegakaryocytic thrombocytopenia, due to receive a stem cell transplant.

This clonotype was recorded many times. The chain employs TRBV20-1 and TRBJ2-7; D is possibly TRBD2 (6 bases). The CDR3 consists of 12 residues. V shed 4 bases and J shed 3 bases, with 10 bases lying between them. CDR1 is DFQATT, CDR2 SNEGSKA, per germline (reference sequence). The CDR3 spells CSAKSGFYEQYF. The CDR3 region has the DNA TGCAGTGCTAAAAGCGGGTTCTACGAGCAGTACTTC.

This chain links TRBV28 with TRBJ2-7, with no clear D. From germline, CDR1 is MDHEN and CDR2 SYDVKM. The CDR3 contains 14 residues. V dropped 7 bases and J dropped 3 bases, with 16 bases sitting between them. The CDR3 DNA reads TGTGCCAGCAACCCAAGACCAGTGAGCTACGAGCAGTACTTC. This codes for CASNPRPVSYEQYF. The full variable domain, its missing parts supplied by reference TRBV28 and TRBJ2-7, is DVKVTQSSRYLVKRTGEKVFLECVQDMDHENMFWYRQDPGLGLRLIYFSYDVKMKEKGDIPEGYSVSREKKERFSLILESASTNQTSMYLCASNPRPVSYEQYFGPGTRLTVT.

This clonotype was found a few times. V is TRBV7-8 and J is TRBJ2-1, with 8 bases identical to TRBD2. V was clipped by 5 bases and J by 8 bases; unmatched bases: 14. The CDR3 has 16 amino acids. Germline CDR1 SGHVS, CDR2 FQNEAQ. The CDR3 DNA follows: TGTGCCAGCAGCCCGGGGGGGTTGGCGGACTTCCATGAGCAGTTCTTC. It yields the protein CASSPGGLADFHEQFF. Drawing the rest from reference TRBV7-8 and TRBJ2-1, the complete variable domain is GAGVSQSPRYKVAKRGQDVALRCDPISGHVSLFWYQQALGQGPEFLTYFQNEAQLDKSGLPSDRFFAERPEGSVSTLKIQRTQQEDSAVYLCASSPGGLADFHEQFFGPGTRLTVL.

As regards this clonotype: A read error is possible here, since a much larger clone lies one base away. The rearrangement links TRBV5-1 to TRBJ1-1; no clear D gene. CDR1 and CDR2 from the germline V gene are SGHRS and YFSETQ. This CDR3 has 12 residues. The CDR3 bases are TGCTCCAGCAGCCGACAGAACACTGAAGCTTTCTTT. Encoded protein: CSSSRQNTEAFF.

V gene TRBV11-3 combines with J gene TRBJ2-7; 8 bases map to TRBD2. The CDR3 runs 13 residues. V lost 4 bases, J lost 7 bases, and 6 bases stayed unmatched. CDR1 SGHNT and CDR2 YENEEA come from the germline V gene. CDR3 sequence: CASSSGLAREQYF. CDR3 nucleotide sequence: TGTGCCAGCAGCTCCGGACTAGCACGGGAGCAGTACTTC.

This clonotype was seen repeatedly, ten times or more. This chain links TRBV20-1 with TRBJ2-7; 9 bases are shared with TRBD2. This CDR3 is built from 15 residues. V shed 4 bases, J shed 6 bases, and the junction held 13 bases outside the gene matches. Looked up from germline, CDR1 is DFQATT and CDR2 is SNEGSKA (reference sequence). The CDR3 coding sequence is TGCAGTGCTAACCTCGGAATAGCGGGAGCTCGCGAGCAGTACTTC. This gives the protein CSANLGIAGAREQYF.

The V and J genes are TRBV12-3 or TRBV12-4 and TRBJ1-4; D uncertain. V was shortened by 1 base and J by 0 bases, with 9 bases between the two germline ends. The CDR3 sequence is 16 residues long. Written as DNA, the CDR3 is TGTGCCAGCAGTTTAGTCCCACCGGCAACTAATGAAAAACTGTTTTTT. It is translated as CASSLVPPATNEKLFF.

This chain uses TRBV12-3 or TRBV12-4 with TRBJ2-7; 9 bases line up with TRBD2. V was pared by 3 bases and J by 3 bases, with 9 bases of the junction left unmatched. This CDR3 comprises 16 residues. DNA of the CDR3: TGTGCCAGCAGTTTGTTTCGGGGTAGCGGGAGCTACGAGCAGTACTTC. It yields the protein CASSLFRGSGSYEQYF.

The chain uses TRBV5-1 and TRBJ2-2, with D tentatively TRBD1 (6 bases). Between the trimmed V and J ends, which lost 4 bases and 1 base, there was a span of 14 bases. The CDR3 runs 16 residues. Germline V lookup: CDR1 SGHRS, CDR2 YFSETQ. CDR3: CASSPTPGVNTGELFF. The CDR3 coding sequence is TGCGCCAGCAGCCCAACCCCAGGGGTGAACACCGGGGAGCTGTTTTTT.

This clonotype has just a few counts. The V call is TRBV6-5, the J call TRBJ2-3; 9 nucleotides align to TRBD1. Germline V gene data show CDR1 as MNHEY and CDR2 as SVGAGI. Germline trimming cut 0 bases from V and 2 bases from J; bases unmatched to any gene: 6. This CDR3 region has 17 residues. The CDR3 region has the DNA TGTGCCAGCAGTTACTCCTCCGGGACAGGGTACACAGATACGCAGTATTTT. Protein product: CASSYSSGTGYTDTQYF.

This clonotype was seen ten or more times. The gene calls are TRBV20-1 and TRBJ2-7, with D unclear. Deletions cut 0 bases from V and 0 bases from J, with 6 bases between. Germline lookup yields CDR1 DFQATT and CDR2 SNEGSKA (reference sequence). CDR3 length: 13 residues. The DNA of the CDR3 is TGCAGTGCTAGAGAGCACAGCTCCTACGAGCAGTACTTC. Protein sequence: CSAREHSSYEQYF.

Many counts were recorded for this clonotype. This rearrangement joins TRBV20-1 to TRBJ1-4, with 9 bases fitting TRBD1. V shed 5 bases and J 7 bases; nucleotides not matched to a gene: 11. The CDR3 is made up of 15 amino acids. The germline gives CDR1 DFQATT, CDR2 SNEGSKA (reference sequence). The CDR3 is CSAQGGTGSSEKLFF. CDR3 DNA sequence: TGCAGTGCTCAAGGGGGGACAGGGAGTAGTGAAAAACTGTTTTTT.

Comments on this clonotype: This may stem from a read error, because a much larger clone lies one nucleotide away. The CDR3 carries no conserved terminal phenylalanine or tryptophan, so it likely arises from a read error. This chain links TRBV20-1 with TRBJ2-1, with D hard to call. Trimming shortened V by 4 bases and J by 6 bases, and 10 bases separated the two germline ends. Per germline, CDR1 DFQATT and CDR2 SNEGSKA (reference sequence). This CDR3 contains 12 residues. Here the CDR3 DNA reads TGCAGTGCTACCAATCCGGTCAATGAGCAGTTCATC. Translated: CSATNPVNEQFI.

This clonotype turned up a few times. The CDR3 DNA reads as TGTGCCAGCAGTGCAAGGGGCAGGATCTACGAGCAGTACTTC. Amino acid sequence: CASSARGRIYEQYF. This chain links TRBV27 with TRBJ2-7, with D perhaps TRBD1 (5 bases). This CDR3 spans 14 amino acids. In germline, CDR1 is MNHEY, CDR2 SMNVEV (reference sequence). Trimming took 5 bases from V and 3 from J, leaving 14 bases between them.

J is TRBJ1-3 and V is TRBV3-1; D might be TRBD1 (5 bases). V was pared by 3 bases and J by 4 bases, with 19 bases between. CDR3 length: 17 amino acids. The V gene's germline CDR1 is LGHDT and CDR2 YNNKEL (reference sequence). The CDR3 loop reads CASSHPDSPDVGNTIYF. CDR3 nucleotide sequence: TGTGCCAGCAGCCACCCTGACAGCCCCGATGTGGGAAACACCATATATTTT.

The V call is TRBV20-1, the J call TRBJ2-2, with 9 bases identical to TRBD1. With 1 base clipped from V and 3 bases from J, the junction kept 9 bases outside the gene matches. This CDR3 has 17 amino acids. Per the germline V gene, CDR1 is DFQATT and CDR2 is SNEGSKA (reference sequence). This chain's CDR3 is CSARGITGQGYTGELFF. CDR3 nucleotide sequence: TGCAGTGCTAGAGGGATAACCGGACAGGGGTACACCGGGGAGCTGTTTTTT.

The chain links TRBV2 to TRBJ1-1; 10 positions match TRBD1. CDR1 is SNHLY and CDR2 is FYNNEI in the germline V gene. The CDR3 is 16 residues long. The V gene end was trimmed by 6 bases and the J gene end by 4 bases; junction bases not matched to a gene: 11. Here the CDR3 DNA reads TGTGCCAGCAGCTTGGACAGGGGGGGGGGTGGCACTGAAGCTTTCTTT. Translating gives CASSLDRGGGGTEAFF. Looking up the rest from reference TRBV2 and TRBJ1-1 gives the full variable domain: EPEVTQTPSHQVTQMGQEVILRCVPISNHLYFYWYRQILGQKVEFLVSFYNNEISEKSEIFDDQFSVERPDGSNFTLKIRSTKLEDSAMYFCASSLDRGGGGTEAFFGQGTRLTVV.

This clonotype was picked up one time. The chain is built from TRBV2 and TRBJ2-3; 10 bases agree with TRBD2. Germline values: CDR1 SNHLY, CDR2 FYNNEI. This CDR3 is 16 amino acids long. J gave up 3 bases and V 7 bases, and 10 bases lay outside the gene matches. This CDR3 is CASTNSGRLGTDTQYF. CDR3 nucleotides: TGTGCCAGCACCAATAGCGGGAGGTTGGGTACAGATACGCAGTATTTT.

The V and J genes are TRBV29-1 and TRBJ2-1, with D tentatively TRBD1 or TRBD2 (5 bases each). Germline-derived CDR1 and CDR2 are SQVTM and ANQGSEA. V gave up 6 bases and J gave up 2 bases, with 8 bases separating them. This CDR3 has 12 residues. DNA for the CDR3: TGCAGCGTGGTGGGACCCTACAATGAGCAGTTCTTC. Its translation: CSVVGPYNEQFF.

The J gene is TRBJ2-6, the V gene TRBV29-1; D is undetermined. The CDR3 extends over 14 amino acids. The germline V gene has CDR1 SQVTM and CDR2 ANQGSEA. The V and J ends lost 5 bases and 0 bases respectively, with 8 bases between them. CDR3 loop: CSVSRDSGANVLTF. The CDR3 DNA follows: TGCAGCGTTAGTAGGGACTCTGGGGCCAACGTCCTGACTTTC. Full variable domain (missing parts from reference TRBV29-1 and TRBJ2-6): SAVISQKPSRDICQRGTSLTIQCQVDSQVTMMFWYRQQPGQSLTLIATANQGSEATYESGFVIDKFPISRPNLTFSTLTVSNMSPEDSSIYLCSVSRDSGANVLTFGAGSRLTVL.

The chain combines TRBV7-6 with TRBJ2-5, with unresolved D. Germline V gene data show CDR1 as SGHVS and CDR2 as FNYEAQ. The CDR3 has 15 amino acids. The V end was cut by 1 base, the J end by 5 bases, with 14 bases between. DNA for the CDR3: TGTGCCAGCAGCTTAGTTTTCTATTGGTCGGAGACCCAGTACTTC. Its protein is CASSLVFYWSETQYF.

This clonotype was recorded at least ten times. V is TRBV20-1 and J is TRBJ2-7; TRBD2 is a possible D gene (5 bases). Germline CDR1 and CDR2: DFQATT and SNEGSKA (reference sequence). The V gene lost 2 bases and the J gene lost 4 bases, with 18 bases spanning the gap. The CDR3 covers 15 residues. The CDR3 nucleotides are TGCAGTGCTAGAACGACGTCCGAGGGTTGGTACGAGCAGTACTTC. Translation: CSARTTSEGWYEQYF.

The chain has TRBV29-1 and TRBJ1-2; tentatively, D is TRBD1 (6 bases). Germline V gives CDR1 SQVTM, CDR2 ANQGSEA. The CDR3 covers 15 residues. V lost 6 bases, J lost 7 bases, and 24 bases lay in between. The DNA of the CDR3 is TGCAGCGTCCGTGCTGTTGAAGGGGGAAAGGGTGGCTACACCTTC. Protein sequence: CSVRAVEGGKGGYTF.

This clonotype was detected a few times. The J gene is TRBJ2-7, the V gene TRBV7-9, with D possibly called TRBD1 or TRBD2 (5 bases each). Germline V gives CDR1 SEHNR, CDR2 FQNEAQ (reference sequence). The V and J ends lost 4 bases and 2 bases respectively, with 15 bases between them. CDR3 size: 15 residues. The CDR3 nucleotides are TGTGCCAGCAGCTCGGAGAGGGACGGAACCTACGAGCAGTACTTC. Translated, it gives CASSSERDGTYEQYF.